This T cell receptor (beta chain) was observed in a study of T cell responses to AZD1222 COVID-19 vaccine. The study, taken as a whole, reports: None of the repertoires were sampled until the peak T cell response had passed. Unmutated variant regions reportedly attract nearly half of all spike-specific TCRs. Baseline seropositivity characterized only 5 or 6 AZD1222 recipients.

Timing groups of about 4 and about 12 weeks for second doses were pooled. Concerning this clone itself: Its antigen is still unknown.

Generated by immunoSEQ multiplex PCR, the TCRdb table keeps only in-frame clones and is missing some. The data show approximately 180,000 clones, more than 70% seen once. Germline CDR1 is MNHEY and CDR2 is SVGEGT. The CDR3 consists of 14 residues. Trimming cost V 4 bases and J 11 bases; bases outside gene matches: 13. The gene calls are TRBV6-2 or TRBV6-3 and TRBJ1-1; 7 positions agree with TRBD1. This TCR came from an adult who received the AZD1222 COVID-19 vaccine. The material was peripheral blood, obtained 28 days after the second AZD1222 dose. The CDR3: CASSSELRTGRAFF. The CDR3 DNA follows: TGTGCCAGCAGTTCAGAGTTGCGGACAGGTAGGGCTTTCTTT.